These 10 T cell receptor beta chains came from one sample sequenced in a study of cytomegalovirus exposure and HLA in healthy donors. The study ran its PCR with 60 Vbeta and 13 Jbeta primers. Generated by immunoSEQ multiplex PCR, the TCRdb table keeps only in-frame clones and is missing some. The table lists approximately 120,000 clones, with 1.5% to 2.5% in the top ten. Source material: PBMCs. The source of these receptors is an older woman in good health and CMV-seronegative.

The chain links TRBV6-1 to TRBJ2-1; TRBD2 matches at 11 bases. J was trimmed by 2 bases and V by 4 bases; bases with no gene match: 4. CDR3 length: 16 residues. Germline assignment: CDR1 MNHNS and CDR2 SASEGT. Here the CDR3 DNA reads TGTGCCAGCAGTGTCACTAGCGGGAGAGCCTACAATGAGCAGTTCTTC. Residues: CASSVTSGRAYNEQFF.

This chain joins TRBV5-5 and TRBJ1-1; TRBD1 matches at 10 bases. V lost 3 bases to trimming and J lost 10 bases; unmatched junction nucleotides: 18. CDR3 length: 17 residues. Looked up from germline, CDR1 is SGHKS and CDR2 is YYEKEE (reference sequence). The CDR3 bases are TGTGCCAGCAGCTCTTCCGGGACAGGGGCTTCCCCAGTGGGAGCTTTCTTT. This gives the protein CASSSSGTGASPVGAFF.

V gene TRBV5-1 combines with J gene TRBJ2-6; 9 bases align to TRBD1. V shed 2 bases, J shed 0 bases, and the junction held 3 bases outside the gene matches. Germline V gives CDR1 SGHRS, CDR2 YFSETQ. This CDR3 is built from 17 residues. The CDR3 DNA reads as TGCGCCAGCAGCTTTAGGACAGGGGACTCTGGGGCCAACGTCCTGACTTTC. This codes for CASSFRTGDSGANVLTF.

The genes are TRBV5-1 and TRBJ2-1; the match to TRBD1 covers 10 bases. The CDR3 is made up of 14 amino acids. Germline V gene data show CDR1 as SGHRS and CDR2 as YFSETQ. The V and J ends lost 4 bases and 7 bases, in that order; junction bases with no gene match: 5. The CDR3 nucleotides are TGCGCCAGCAGCCCCGGGACAGGGGTTAATGAGCAGTTCTTC. Translation: CASSPGTGVNEQFF.

The chain has TRBV9 and TRBJ2-3, with TRBD2 matching over 9 bases. The CDR3 extends over 16 amino acids. Germline lookup yields CDR1 SGDLS and CDR2 YYNGEE. V was clipped by 3 bases and J by 0 bases; unmatched bases: 5. CDR3 residues: CASSGTSDPSTDTQYF. CDR3 bases: TGTGCCAGCAGCGGGACTAGCGACCCTAGCACAGATACGCAGTATTTT.

The rearrangement links TRBV6-6 to TRBJ1-2, with D maybe TRBD1 (5 bases). V was shortened by 11 bases and J by 4 bases, with 14 bases between the two germline ends. Per the germline V gene, CDR1 is MNHNY and CDR2 is SVGAGI (reference sequence). The CDR3 contains 12 residues. The CDR3 DNA reads as TGTGCCTTAAGGGGCACCTCCTATGGCTACACCTTC. This sequence encodes CALRGTSYGYTF.

The rearrangement links TRBV28 to TRBJ2-7, with 7 bases fitting TRBD2. Germline V gene data show CDR1 as MDHEN and CDR2 as SYDVKM. The CDR3 covers 13 residues. Trimming took 3 bases from V and 7 from J; bases not matched to a gene: 6. CDR3 residues: CASSFQNGGEQYF. In DNA, the CDR3 is TGTGCCAGCAGTTTTCAAAACGGGGGGGAGCAGTACTTC.

The chain uses TRBV9 and TRBJ2-1; TRBD2 agrees at 14 bases. The germline CDR1 and CDR2 sequences are SGDLS and YYNGEE. The CDR3 runs to 15 residues. V lost 0 bases, J lost 12 bases, and 5 bases stayed unmatched. In DNA form, the CDR3 reads TGTGCCAGCAGCGTAGGACTAGCGGGGGGGCCCATGCAGTTCTTC. It translates to CASSVGLAGGPMQFF.

The V call is TRBV5-4, the J call TRBJ1-2, with D hard to call. Germline V gene data show CDR1 as SGHNT and CDR2 as YYREEE (reference sequence). The CDR3 is made up of 12 amino acids. Trimming pared 4 bases from V and 7 bases from J, leaving 11 bases between. The CDR3 region has the DNA TGTGCCAGCAGCCTATTTATCGGTGGCTACACCTTC. As protein: CASSLFIGGYTF.

V usage is TRBV18 and J usage is TRBJ2-5, with TRBD2 identical over 8 bases. The CDR3 covers 14 residues. V shed 3 bases and J 1 base; nucleotides not matched to a gene: 1. Germline V lookup: CDR1 KGHSH, CDR2 LQKENI. CDR3 residues: CASSPGLAQETQYF. The CDR3 bases are TGTGCCAGCTCACCCGGACTAGCCCAAGAGACCCAGTACTTC.